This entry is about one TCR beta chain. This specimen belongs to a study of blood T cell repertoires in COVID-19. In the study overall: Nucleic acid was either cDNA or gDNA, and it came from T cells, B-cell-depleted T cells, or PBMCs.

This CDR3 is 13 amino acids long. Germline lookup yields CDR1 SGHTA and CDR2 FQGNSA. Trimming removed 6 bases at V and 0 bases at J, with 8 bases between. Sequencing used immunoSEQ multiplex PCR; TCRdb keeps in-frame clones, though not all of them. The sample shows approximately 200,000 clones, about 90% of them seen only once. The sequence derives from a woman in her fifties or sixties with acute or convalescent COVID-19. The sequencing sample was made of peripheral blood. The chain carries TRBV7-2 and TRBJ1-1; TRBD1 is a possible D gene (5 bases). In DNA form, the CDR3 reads TGTGCCAGCAGTGACAGATTGAACACTGAAGCTTTCTTT. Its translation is CASSDRLNTEAFF.